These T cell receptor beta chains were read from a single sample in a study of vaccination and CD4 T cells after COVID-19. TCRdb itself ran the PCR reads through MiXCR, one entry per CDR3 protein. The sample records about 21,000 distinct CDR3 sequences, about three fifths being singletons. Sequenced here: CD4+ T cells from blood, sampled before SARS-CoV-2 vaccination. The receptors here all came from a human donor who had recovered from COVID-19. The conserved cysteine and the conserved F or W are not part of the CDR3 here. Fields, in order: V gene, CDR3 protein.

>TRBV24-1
ATSDPGGRETFTDTQY
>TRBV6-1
ASLLTLQARQH
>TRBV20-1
SAWTSARGTDTQY
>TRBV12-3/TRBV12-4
ASSFRTGYGYT
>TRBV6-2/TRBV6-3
ASSYGEGTGELF
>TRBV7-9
ASSSRTGGQPQH
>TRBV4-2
ASSQVQTANTNTGELF
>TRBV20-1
SARAWSSGSGDTQY
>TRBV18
ASSLTQGSNQPQH
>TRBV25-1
ASSEGGRGYARDEQY
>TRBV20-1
SAYPSGSTDTQY
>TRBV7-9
ASSLPDRVGF
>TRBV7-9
ASSLIRFMNTEAF
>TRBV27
ASSSRQIMNTEAF
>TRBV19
ASSKAGIYGYT
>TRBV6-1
ASRDRKLEKLF
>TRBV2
ASFMDRDTEAF
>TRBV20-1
SARPQGAHGYT
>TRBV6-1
ASSTLAGGRGTDTQY
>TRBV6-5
ASSYRTSDNEQF
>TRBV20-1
SARDPGQSTDTQY
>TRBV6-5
ASSYEGGQYHNEQF
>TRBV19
ASSISQGFRYT
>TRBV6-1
ASSDLAGRGYEQY
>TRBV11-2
ASSLRASGNDNEQF
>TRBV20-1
SVLATIQETQY
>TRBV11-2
ASSPGRYYEQY
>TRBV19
ASSLARDNEKLF
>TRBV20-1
SAEVRDRGGNTIY
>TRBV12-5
ASGLALSGTEAF
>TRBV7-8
ASSPGRTRGRGNTIY
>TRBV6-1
ASTRSGTSTGELF
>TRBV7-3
ASSLSAWGDNEQF
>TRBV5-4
ASSDINRDNGNIQY
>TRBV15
ATSRHGQGHEKLF
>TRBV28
ASSPPGLAGEQY
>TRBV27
ASSLSGPRGEQY
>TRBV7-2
ASSPTTGLSSPLH
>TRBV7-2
ASSLTPDRAYGYT
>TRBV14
ASSLGVQETQY
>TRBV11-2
ASSLDGVGAF
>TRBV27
ASSFQVGETQY
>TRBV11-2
ASQGSGDTQY
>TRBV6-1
ASILLGIGGYGYT
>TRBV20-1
SARSEFGVQETQY
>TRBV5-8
ASSWSSGGNTIY
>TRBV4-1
ASSQEGLSGNTIY